The present TCR beta chain was sequenced within a study of blood T cell repertoires in COVID-19 (TCRdb year 2020). Broadly, across the study: Samples from collaborators originated in the United States, Italy and Spain and spanned both the acute and convalescent phases of COVID-19. The samples were drawn from two sources: the first 160 participants of the ongoing ImmuneRACE study, and about 1,300 subjects contributed by 6 global collaborators. The dataset comprised deeply sampled blood TCRbeta repertoires from subjects exposed to, actively infected with, or recovered from COVID-19. The material from the prospective study consisted of cDNA or gDNA derived from T cells, B-cell-depleted T cells, or PBMCs. The sample metadata nearly always contained a de-identified subject ID, COVID-19 status, age in years and sex. The repertoires were released in a freely available public database intended as a resource for research on the immune response to SARS-CoV-2. Where available, HLA class I and class II types were taken from metadata supplied by the sample provider and were not determined by assay-based typing.

Counted from cysteine to phenylalanine, this CDR3 has 14 amino acids. Just the 42-base CDR3 DNA is kept, in frame starting at base 1. At the junction V is shortened by 1 base and J by 1 base, with 8 bases in between. CDR1 and CDR2, per the germline V gene, are SGHRS and YFSETQ. Notes on this clone: Its antigen remains undetermined. No much larger clonotype is one base removed from it; base qualities were not supplied.

The immunoSEQ Assay, a bias-controlled multiplex PCR, was used to amplify TCRbeta CDR3 regions from genomic DNA. For the original study's pipeline: The number of nucleated cells in each sample was estimated by amplification of reference gene primers within the assay. Sequence reads were collapsed and filtered to measure the absolute abundance of every unique TCRbeta CDR3 rearrangement. For each sample, productive Simpson clonality was calculated by taking the square root of Simpson's diversity index across productive rearrangements. Here the immuneACCESS table is served through TCRdb, limited to in-frame sequences with V and J called. Missing clones are a known gap in these copies; in checked studies unresolved V genes cover under half, and the rest lacks a known reason. The V and J calls and the clone size are those of that table, but D and trimming were determined from the DNA. For this sample there are 130,000 or so clones; more than 75% appear just once. Together, the top ten hold just under 5% of the sample.

Overall study outcomes, separate from this receptor: The amount of clinical and demographic metadata varied by source and participant and was provided uncurated.

At one collaborating source in Seattle, patients were enrolled during active infection and were followed longitudinally through the course of disease. Each collaborating institution followed its own protocols to collect whole blood in K2EDTA tubes. For TCRbeta analysis, collaborators shipped samples in one of three forms: frozen whole blood, isolated PBMCs, or DNA extracted from either of those sample types. The sequence derives from a woman in her 70s with COVID-19, enrolled during active disease. Sequencing was carried out using peripheral blood. The chain is assembled from TRBV5-1 and TRBJ1-2; no D gene can be assigned with confidence. The sequenced DNA is TGCGCCAGCAGCTTGTCTAGCGGTAACTATGGCTACACCTTC. This translates into CASSLSSGNYGYTF. The CDR3 plus the reference TRBV5-1 and TRBJ1-2 genes for the other parts give the full variable domain: KAGVTQTPRYLIKTRGQQVTLSCSPISGHRSVSWYQQTPGQGLQFLFEYFSETQRNKGNFPGRFSGRQFSNSRSEMNVSTLELGDSALYLCASSLSSGNYGYTFGSGTRLTVV.